The clone carrying this TCR beta chain occurred many times. The antigen is not known. The data are from a study of metastatic and nonmetastatic thyroid tumors. Overall study results and limits: Significantly greater TCR beta diversity was reportedly found in malignant thyroid tumors than in benign nodules (in blood and tumor).

The CDR3 spans 12 residues. Between the trimmed V and J ends, which lost 2 bases and 1 base, there was a span of 5 bases. Germline CDR1 reads SQVTM; CDR2 reads ANQGSEA. MiXCR was used by TCRdb to re-call the PCR reads. The sample yields about 15,000 clones, roughly 24% seen once. Thyroid surgery was preceded by no treatment in any patient. The receptor was isolated from a male donor with papillary thyroid cancer or a benign thyroid nodule (not recorded which). Some clones in this sample may be carry-over from other donors' samples. Input material: blood. The rearrangement uses TRBV29-1 and TRBJ1-1; D remains unclear. The CDR3 here is CSVERQNTEAFF. The CDR3 DNA is TGCAGCGTTGAAAGACAGAACACTGAAGCTTTCTTT.